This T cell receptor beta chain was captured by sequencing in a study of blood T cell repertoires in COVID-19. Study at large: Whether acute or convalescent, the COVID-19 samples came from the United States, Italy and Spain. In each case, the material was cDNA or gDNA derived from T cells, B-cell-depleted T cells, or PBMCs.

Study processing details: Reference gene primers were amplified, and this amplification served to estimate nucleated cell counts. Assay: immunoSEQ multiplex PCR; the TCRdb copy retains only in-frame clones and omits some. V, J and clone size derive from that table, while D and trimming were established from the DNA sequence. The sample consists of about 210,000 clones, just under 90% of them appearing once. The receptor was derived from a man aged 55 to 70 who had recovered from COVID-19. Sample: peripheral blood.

Here the CDR3 reads CASSLAAGTGDEKLFF. The CDR3 DNA reads TGCGCCAGCAGCTTGGCCGCCGGGACAGGGGACGAAAAACTGTTTTTT. J is TRBJ1-4 and V is TRBV5-1; 10 bases align to TRBD1. The germline V gene has CDR1 SGHRS and CDR2 YFSETQ. The length of the CDR3 is 16 residues. V lost 0 bases and J lost 8; bases outside the gene matches: 7.